This is a list of T cell receptor beta chains from one sample in a study of shared clonotypes between healthy human individuals. Method: immunoSEQ multiplex PCR; TCRdb's copy keeps in-frame clones and lacks some. Altogether roughly 2,000,000 clones are present, about 95% being singletons, with the ten largest covering under 1.5%. The sample taken for sequencing was naive CD8+ T cells sorted from blood. These receptors originate from a young man in good health. CDR3s include the opening cysteine and the closing phenylalanine or tryptophan. A D gene is named only where the DNA matches it firmly. Part of the rows lack a size; the others show once, few, many or a class for expanded clones.

V: TRBV30
J: TRBJ1-2
size: NA
D: TRBD1
DNA: TGTGCCTGGAGTACAGGGGTAGCTAACTATGGCTACACCTTC
CDR3: CAWSTGVANYGYTF

V: TRBV9
J: TRBJ2-7
size: NA
D: TRBD1
DNA: TGTGCCAGCAGCCCGATGACAGGGGGTTTCTACGAGCAGTACTTC
CDR3: CASSPMTGGFYEQYF

V: TRBV6-5
J: TRBJ1-6
size: NA
D: TRBD1
DNA: TGTGCCAGCAGTTTGGACCGGGACAGTTATAATTCACCCCTCCACTTT
CDR3: CASSLDRDSYNSPLHF

V: TRBV9
J: TRBJ2-7
size: once
D: NA
DNA: TGTGCCAGCAGCGTAGCGGGCAGTACCTACGAGCAGTACTTC
CDR3: CASSVAGSTYEQYF

V: TRBV6-5
J: TRBJ2-3
size: NA
D: TRBD1
DNA: TGTGCCAGCAGATCGGACAGGGGGTTCACAGATACGCAGTATTTT
CDR3: CASRSDRGFTDTQYF

V: TRBV27
J: TRBJ2-5
size: NA
D: TRBD2
DNA: TGTGCCAGCGGCCATAGCGGGGGGTGGGAGACCCAGTACTTC
CDR3: CASGHSGGWETQYF

V: TRBV29-1
J: TRBJ2-1
size: NA
D: NA
DNA: TGCAGCGTTGAGCGTCGGGGGCTGGTGTTCTTC
CDR3: CSVERRGLVFF

V: TRBV19
J: TRBJ2-1
size: NA
D: TRBD1
DNA: TGTGCCAGTAAAAGGGACAGGGACCACAATGAGCAGTTCTTC
CDR3: CASKRDRDHNEQFF

V: TRBV7-6
J: TRBJ2-7
size: NA
D: NA
DNA: TGTGCCAGCAACCTGACCTCGAGGGGCATCGACGAGCAGTACTTC
CDR3: CASNLTSRGIDEQYF

V: TRBV4-3
J: TRBJ2-2
size: NA
D: NA
DNA: TGCGCCAGCAGCACCGGGTCGAACACCGGGGAGCTGTTTTTT
CDR3: CASSTGSNTGELFF

V: TRBV11-3
J: TRBJ2-1
size: NA
D: TRBD2
DNA: TGTGCCAGCAGCGGACTAGCGGGGGGGCCGTACAATGAGCAGTTCTTC
CDR3: CASSGLAGGPYNEQFF